This T cell receptor beta chain was sequenced for a study of T cell changes during pregnancy in multiple sclerosis. Germline trimming cut 11 bases from V and 5 bases from J; bases unmatched to any gene: 7. The CDR3 runs to 12 residues. Germline CDR1 is MGHRA and CDR2 is YSYEKL. TCRdb keeps only in-frame clones here, not all; method: immunoSEQ multiplex PCR. The table shows approximately 84,000 clones, with less than 95% occurring only once. The sequence was obtained from a female donor with multiple sclerosis, enrolled in a pregnancy study. The genes are TRBV4-1 and TRBJ2-5; 8 nucleotides align to TRBD2. Sequences were derived from peripheral blood, sampled in the third trimester of pregnancy. In nucleotides, the CDR3 is TGCGCCTCCCGGGGGGGCGTTGAGACCCAGTACTTC. Translation gives CASRGGVETQYF.